This entry lists 11 T cell receptor beta chains sequenced from one sample in a study of T cells after yellow fever vaccination. TCRdb ran MiXCR on the 5' RACE reads and lists one entry per CDR3 protein. The repertoire holds 620,000 or so distinct CDR3 sequences, with less than 20% as singletons. Sequenced here: PBMCs, sampled 4 to 5 days after the first yellow fever vaccination. Every receptor here comes from a man between 18 and 29 years old who received the YFV17D yellow fever vaccine.

This rearrangement joins TRBV29-1 to TRBJ1-4; 8 bases align to TRBD1. CDR3 length: 12 amino acids. V lost 4 bases, J lost 7 bases, and 2 bases stayed unmatched. Germline V gene sequence: CDR1 SQVTM, CDR2 ANQGSEA. Written as DNA, the CDR3 is TGCAGCGTTGCAGGGGGCAGTGAAAAACTGTTTTTT. This encodes CSVAGGSEKLFF.

This clonotype has a handful of counts. V usage is TRBV5-1 and J usage is TRBJ1-5; 7 bases are a match to TRBD1. Losses at the gene ends were 1 base for V and 7 bases for J; bases not matched to a gene: 8. The CDR3 covers 15 residues. CDR1 and CDR2 from the germline V gene are SGHRS and YFSETQ. The CDR3 nucleotides read TGCGCCAGCAGCTTGACGACAGGGTCTGGACAGCCCCAGCATTTT. Translation: CASSLTTGSGQPQHF.

The chain combines TRBV4-3 with TRBJ2-1; tentatively, D is TRBD2 (6 bases). Trimming cost V 0 bases and J 12 bases, with 12 bases left between them. Germline CDR1 and CDR2: LGHNA and YSLEER. The CDR3 length is 13 residues. The CDR3 protein is CASSQDSAGRQFF. CDR3 DNA: TGCGCCAGCAGCCAAGATTCGGCGGGGCGGCAGTTCTTC.

This clonotype was counted a few times. The chain carries TRBV28 and TRBJ1-2, with D tentatively TRBD1 (5 bases). The CDR3 is 11 residues long. Germline V gene sequence: CDR1 MDHEN, CDR2 SYDVKM. Trimming cost V 3 bases and J 13 bases, with 12 bases left between them. The CDR3 DNA reads as TGTGCCAGCAGTTTGGGCAGGGTCGGCACCTTC. Protein product: CASSLGRVGTF.

This clonotype was counted a few times. The V and J genes are TRBV7-8 and TRBJ1-1; D perhaps matches TRBD1 (5 bases). The germline V gene encodes CDR1 SGHVS and CDR2 FQNEAQ. Trimming shortened V by 5 bases and J by 5 bases, and 18 bases separated the two germline ends. The CDR3 has 15 amino acids. The CDR3 nucleotides read TGTGCCAGCAGCCCGCCTGGGGGTAAGCGGACTGAAGCTTTCTTT. Amino acids: CASSPPGGKRTEAFF.

The sample holds a few counts of this clonotype. This chain uses TRBV2 with TRBJ1-5; 9 nucleotides match TRBD1. Trimming cost V 6 bases and J 3 bases; bases outside gene matches: 6. Germline lookup yields CDR1 SNHLY and CDR2 FYNNEI. CDR3 length: 15 residues. The CDR3 nucleotides read TGTGCCAGCAGGCCGACAGGGGGTTACAATCAGCCCCAGCATTTT. It yields the protein CASRPTGGYNQPQHF.

This clonotype was observed a few times. This CDR3 reads CSARIAGGDTQYF. The CDR3 region has the DNA TGCAGTGCTAGGATAGCGGGGGGTGATACGCAGTATTTT. The genes are TRBV20-1 and TRBJ2-3; TRBD2 matches at 10 bases. This CDR3 spans 13 amino acids. The V gene end was trimmed by 3 bases and the J gene end by 6 bases; junction bases not matched to a gene: 3. Germline CDR1 DFQATT, CDR2 SNEGSKA (reference sequence).

A few counts support this clonotype. The CDR3 sequence: CSASPSGGAYEQYF. DNA for the CDR3: TGCAGTGCTTCCCCTAGCGGGGGGGCCTACGAGCAGTACTTC. This chain connects TRBV20-1 to TRBJ2-7; 12 bases align to TRBD2. V dropped 5 bases and J dropped 2; count of bases not matched to a gene: 4. CDR3 length: 14 amino acids. Germline V gene lookup returns CDR1 DFQATT and CDR2 SNEGSKA (reference sequence).

This clonotype was seen a few times. The V call is TRBV20-1, the J call TRBJ2-7; the match to TRBD2 covers 10 bases. CDR3 length: 17 residues. The trim removed 2 bases at V and 0 bases at J, leaving 10 bases unmatched. CDR1 and CDR2 (germline): DFQATT, SNEGSKA (reference sequence). This chain's CDR3 is CSARPERGGTSSYEQYV. Here the CDR3 DNA reads TGCAGTGCTAGACCTGAGCGGGGGGGTACTAGCTCCTACGAGCAGTACGTC.

V usage is TRBV24-1 and J usage is TRBJ1-4, with 10 bases matching TRBD1. V was clipped by 9 bases and J by 7 bases; unmatched bases: 10. CDR1 and CDR2 (germline): KGHDR, SFDVKD. The CDR3 consists of 15 residues. The CDR3 sequence is CATLNGDRGCEKLFF. CDR3 in DNA: TGTGCCACCTTGAATGGGGACAGGGGCTGTGAAAAACTGTTTTTT.

A few counts support this clonotype. This chain uses TRBV9 with TRBJ2-1, with 8 bases fitting TRBD2. The CDR3 has 17 amino acids. With 3 bases clipped from V and 4 bases from J, the junction kept 12 bases outside the gene matches. The germline CDR1 and CDR2 sequences are SGDLS and YYNGEE. DNA for the CDR3: TGTGCCAGCAGCGGGGACCGTGGTAGCGGGGTGTACAATGAGCAGTTCTTC. It translates to CASSGDRGSGVYNEQFF.